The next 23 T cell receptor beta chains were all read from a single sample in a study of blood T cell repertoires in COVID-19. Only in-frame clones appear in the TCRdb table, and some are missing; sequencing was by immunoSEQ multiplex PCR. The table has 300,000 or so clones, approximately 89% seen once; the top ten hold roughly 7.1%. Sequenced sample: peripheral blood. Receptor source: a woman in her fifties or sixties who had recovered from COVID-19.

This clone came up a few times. The CDR3: CASSPLAVETQYF. CDR3 nucleotide sequence: TGTGCCAGCAGCCCTCTAGCTGTAGAGACCCAGTACTTC. V gene TRBV7-8 combines with J gene TRBJ2-5; the D gene is possibly TRBD2 (5 bases). V was shortened by 5 bases and J by 4 bases, with 11 bases between the two germline ends. CDR1 is SGHVS and CDR2 is FQNEAQ in the germline V gene. This CDR3 spans 13 amino acids.

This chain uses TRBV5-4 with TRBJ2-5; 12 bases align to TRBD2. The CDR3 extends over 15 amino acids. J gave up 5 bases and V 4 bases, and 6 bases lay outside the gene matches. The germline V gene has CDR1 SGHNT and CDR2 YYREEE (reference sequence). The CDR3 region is CASSPPSGGAETQYF. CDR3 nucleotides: TGTGCCAGCAGCCCACCTAGCGGGGGGGCGGAGACCCAGTACTTC.

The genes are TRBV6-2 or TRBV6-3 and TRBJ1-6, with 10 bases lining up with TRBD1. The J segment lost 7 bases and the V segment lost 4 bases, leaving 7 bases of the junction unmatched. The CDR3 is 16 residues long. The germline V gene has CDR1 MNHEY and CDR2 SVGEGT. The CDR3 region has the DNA TGTGCCAGCAGTTTGGGGACAGGGGCCCGAAATTCACCCCTCCACTTT. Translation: CASSLGTGARNSPLHF.

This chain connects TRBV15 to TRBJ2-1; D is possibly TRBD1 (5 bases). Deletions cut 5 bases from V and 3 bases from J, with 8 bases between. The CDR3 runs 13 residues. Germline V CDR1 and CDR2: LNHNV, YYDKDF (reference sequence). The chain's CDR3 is CATSGQGYNEQFF. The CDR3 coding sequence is TGTGCCACCAGCGGACAAGGCTACAATGAGCAGTTCTTC.

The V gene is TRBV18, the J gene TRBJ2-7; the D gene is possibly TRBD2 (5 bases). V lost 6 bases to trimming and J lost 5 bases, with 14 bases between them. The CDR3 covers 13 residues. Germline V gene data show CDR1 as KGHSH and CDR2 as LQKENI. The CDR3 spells CASSPPEGNEQYF. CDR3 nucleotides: TGTGCCAGCTCCCCCCCCGAGGGAAACGAGCAGTACTTC.

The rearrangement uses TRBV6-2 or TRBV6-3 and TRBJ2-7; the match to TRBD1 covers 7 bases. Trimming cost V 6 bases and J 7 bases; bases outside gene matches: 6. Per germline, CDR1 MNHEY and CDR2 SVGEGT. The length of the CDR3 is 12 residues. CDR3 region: CASSGDSGEQYF. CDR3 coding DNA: TGTGCCAGCAGCGGGGACAGTGGGGAGCAGTACTTC.

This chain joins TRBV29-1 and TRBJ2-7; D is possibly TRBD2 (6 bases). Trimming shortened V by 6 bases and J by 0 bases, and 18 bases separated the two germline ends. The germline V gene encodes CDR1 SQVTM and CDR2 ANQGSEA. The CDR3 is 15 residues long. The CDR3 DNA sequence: TGCAGCGTGCGGCGGGGCGGCGGAAGCTCCTACGAGCAGTACTTC. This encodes CSVRRGGGSSYEQYF.

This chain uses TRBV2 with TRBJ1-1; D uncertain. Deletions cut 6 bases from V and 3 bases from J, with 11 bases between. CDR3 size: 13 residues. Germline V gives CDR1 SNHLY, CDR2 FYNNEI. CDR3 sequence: CASSGEKDTEAFF. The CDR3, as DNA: TGTGCCAGCAGCGGGGAGAAAGACACTGAAGCTTTCTTT.

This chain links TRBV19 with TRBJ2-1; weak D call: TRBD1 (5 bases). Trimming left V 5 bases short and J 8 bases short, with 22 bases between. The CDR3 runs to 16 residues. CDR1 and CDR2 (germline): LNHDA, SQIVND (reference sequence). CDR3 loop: CASSSPEAYRNDEQFF. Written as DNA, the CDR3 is TGTGCCAGTAGTTCCCCAGAGGCGTACAGGAACGATGAGCAGTTCTTC. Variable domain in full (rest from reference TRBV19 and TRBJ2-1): DGGITQSPKYLFRKEGQNVTLSCEQNLNHDAMYWYRQDPGQGLRLIYYSQIVNDFQKGDIAEGYSVSREKKESFPLTVTSAQKNPTAFYLCASSSPEAYRNDEQFFGPGTRLTVL.

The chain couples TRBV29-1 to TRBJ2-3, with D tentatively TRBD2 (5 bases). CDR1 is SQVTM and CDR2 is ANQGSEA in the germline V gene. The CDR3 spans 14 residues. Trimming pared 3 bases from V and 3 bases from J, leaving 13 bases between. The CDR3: CSVDGREWTDTQYF. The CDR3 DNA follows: TGCAGCGTTGATGGAAGGGAGTGGACAGATACGCAGTATTTT.

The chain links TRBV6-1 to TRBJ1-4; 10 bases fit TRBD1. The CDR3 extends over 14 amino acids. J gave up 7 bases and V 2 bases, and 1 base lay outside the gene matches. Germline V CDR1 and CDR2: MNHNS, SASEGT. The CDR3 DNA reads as TGTGCCAGCAGTGAACGGACAGGGGGTGAAAAACTGTTTTTT. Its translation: CASSERTGGEKLFF.

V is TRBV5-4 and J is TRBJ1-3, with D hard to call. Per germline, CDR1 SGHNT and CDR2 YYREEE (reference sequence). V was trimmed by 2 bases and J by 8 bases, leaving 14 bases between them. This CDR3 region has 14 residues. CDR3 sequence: CASSFVGSSDTIYF. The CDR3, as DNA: TGTGCCAGCAGCTTCGTCGGTAGCTCCGACACCATATATTTT.

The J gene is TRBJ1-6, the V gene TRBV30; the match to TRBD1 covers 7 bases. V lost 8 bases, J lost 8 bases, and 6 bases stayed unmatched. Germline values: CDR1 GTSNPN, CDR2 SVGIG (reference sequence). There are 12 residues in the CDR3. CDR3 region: CAQDRADSPLHF. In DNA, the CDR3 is TGTGCCCAAGACAGGGCGGATTCACCCCTCCACTTT. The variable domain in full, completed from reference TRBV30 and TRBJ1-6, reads SQTIHQWPATLVQPVGSPLSLECTVEGTSNPNLYWYRQAAGRGLQLLFYSVGIGQISSEVPQNLSASRPQDRQFILSSKKLLLSDSGFYLCAQDRADSPLHFGNGTRLTVT.

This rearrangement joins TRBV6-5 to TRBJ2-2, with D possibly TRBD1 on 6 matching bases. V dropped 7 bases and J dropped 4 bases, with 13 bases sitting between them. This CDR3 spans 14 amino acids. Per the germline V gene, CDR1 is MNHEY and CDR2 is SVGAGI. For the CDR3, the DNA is TGTGCCAGCACCTTAGGGGGAAGCACCGGGGAGCTGTTTTTT. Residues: CASTLGGSTGELFF.

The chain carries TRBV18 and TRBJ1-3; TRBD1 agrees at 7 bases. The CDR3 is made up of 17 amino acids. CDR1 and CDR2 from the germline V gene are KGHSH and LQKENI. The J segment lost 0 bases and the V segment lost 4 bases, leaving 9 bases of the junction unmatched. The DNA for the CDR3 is TGTGCCAGCTCACTATTACAGGGGTCTAGCTCTGGAAACACCATATATTTT. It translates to CASSLLQGSSSGNTIYF.

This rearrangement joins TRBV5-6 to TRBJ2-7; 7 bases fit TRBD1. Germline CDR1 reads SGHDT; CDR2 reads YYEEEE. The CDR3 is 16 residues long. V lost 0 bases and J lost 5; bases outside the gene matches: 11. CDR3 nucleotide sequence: TGTGCCAGCAGCTTGGAGCTCGGGACAGCCCCTAACGAGCAGTACTTC. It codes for CASSLELGTAPNEQYF.

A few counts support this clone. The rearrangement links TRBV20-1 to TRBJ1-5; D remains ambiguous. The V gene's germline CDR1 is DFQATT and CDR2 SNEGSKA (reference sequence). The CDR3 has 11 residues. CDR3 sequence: CRDFSNQPQHF. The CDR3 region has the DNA TGCAGAGACTTTAGCAATCAGCCCCAGCATTTT.

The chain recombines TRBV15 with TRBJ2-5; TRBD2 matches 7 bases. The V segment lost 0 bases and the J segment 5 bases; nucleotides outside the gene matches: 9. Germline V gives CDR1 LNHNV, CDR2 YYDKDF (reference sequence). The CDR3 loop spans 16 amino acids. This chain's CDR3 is CATSRDLGPGGETQYF. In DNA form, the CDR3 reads TGTGCCACCAGCAGAGATTTGGGGCCCGGGGGGGAGACCCAGTACTTC.

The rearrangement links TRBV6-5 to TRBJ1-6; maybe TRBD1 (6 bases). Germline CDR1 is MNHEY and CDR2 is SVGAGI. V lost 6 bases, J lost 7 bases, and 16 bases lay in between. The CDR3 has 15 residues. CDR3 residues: CASRPDRPWNSPLHF. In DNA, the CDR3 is TGTGCCAGCAGACCCGACAGGCCTTGGAATTCACCCCTCCACTTT.

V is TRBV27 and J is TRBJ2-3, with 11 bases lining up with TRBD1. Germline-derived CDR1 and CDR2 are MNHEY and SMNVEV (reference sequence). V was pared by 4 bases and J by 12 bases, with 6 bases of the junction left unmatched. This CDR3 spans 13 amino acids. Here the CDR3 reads CASSSGTGGFQYF. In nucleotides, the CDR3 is TGTGCCAGCAGTTCGGGGACAGGGGGATTCCAGTATTTT.

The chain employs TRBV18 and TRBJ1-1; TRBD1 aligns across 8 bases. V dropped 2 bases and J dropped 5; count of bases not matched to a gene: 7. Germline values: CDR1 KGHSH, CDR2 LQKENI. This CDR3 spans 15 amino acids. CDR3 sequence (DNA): TGTGCCAGCTCACCATCTGGGCAGGGGGCGACTGAAGCTTTCTTT. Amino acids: CASSPSGQGATEAFF.

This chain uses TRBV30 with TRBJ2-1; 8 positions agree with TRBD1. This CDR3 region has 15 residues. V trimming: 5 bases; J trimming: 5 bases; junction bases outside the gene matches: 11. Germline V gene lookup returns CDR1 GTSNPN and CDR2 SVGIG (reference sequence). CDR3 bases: TGTGCCTGGGGAGCCACAGGGGGTTGGGACAATGAGCAGTTCTTC. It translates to CAWGATGGWDNEQFF. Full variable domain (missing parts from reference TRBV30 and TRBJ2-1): SQTIHQWPATLVQPVGSPLSLECTVEGTSNPNLYWYRQAAGRGLQLLFYSVGIGQISSEVPQNLSASRPQDRQFILSSKKLLLSDSGFYLCAWGATGGWDNEQFFGPGTRLTVL.

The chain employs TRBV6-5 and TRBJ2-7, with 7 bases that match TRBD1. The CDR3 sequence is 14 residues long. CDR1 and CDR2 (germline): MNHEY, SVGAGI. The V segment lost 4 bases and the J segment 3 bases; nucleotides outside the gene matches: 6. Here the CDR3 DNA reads TGTGCCAGCAGTTCGACAGGGACGAACTACGAGCAGTACTTC. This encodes CASSSTGTNYEQYF.